The 26 T cell receptor beta chains below come from one sample, sequenced in a study of neurological immune-mediated disorders. MiXCR, run by TCRdb on the 5' RACE reads, gives a single entry per CDR3 protein. The sample includes about 48,000 distinct CDR3 sequences, 4.5% to 7% of them seen just once. The sample taken for sequencing was CD4+ T cells from blood. Receptors were obtained from a woman in her late teens or twenties with multiple sclerosis.

This clonotype occurred many times. V and J are TRBV20-1 and TRBJ2-3, with 10 bases fitting TRBD2. The CDR3 length is 13 residues. V lost 6 bases and J lost 6; bases outside the gene matches: 6. The germline V gene has CDR1 DFQATT and CDR2 SNEGSKA (reference sequence). CDR3 protein: CSAPLAGVDTQYF. The CDR3 DNA follows: TGCAGTGCCCCGCTAGCGGGAGTGGATACGCAGTATTTT.

There are many counts of this clonotype. For the CDR3, the DNA is TGTGCCAGCAGCCAACCGGGCACCTCTGGAAACACCATATATTTT. Amino acids: CASSQPGTSGNTIYF. The chain combines TRBV14 with TRBJ1-3; the D is unclear. V was cut by 2 bases and J by 0 bases, with 8 bases left in between. The CDR3 contains 15 residues. Germline CDR1 is SGHDN and CDR2 is FVKESK.

This clonotype was counted between two and nine times. The chain joins TRBV7-6 to TRBJ1-1; the match to TRBD1 covers 9 bases. CDR3 length: 20 residues. Trimming at V came to 0 bases and at J to 3 bases, leaving 17 bases not matched to a gene. Germline CDR1 and CDR2: SGHVS and FNYEAQ. In DNA form, the CDR3 reads TGTGCCAGCAGCTTAGCGATACAGGGGGCGAGGGTGATGAGAGACACTGAAGCTTTCTTT. Translating gives CASSLAIQGARVMRDTEAFF. The complete variable domain, with remaining parts taken from reference TRBV7-6 and TRBJ1-1, reads GAGVSQSPRYKVTKRGQDVALRCDPISGHVSLYWYRQALGQGPEFLTYFNYEAQQDKSGLPNDRFSAERPEGSISTLTIQRTEQRDSAMYRCASSLAIQGARVMRDTEAFFGQGTRLTVV.

The chain carries TRBV6-2 or TRBV6-3 and TRBJ2-1; TRBD2 aligns across 8 bases. Germline trimming cut 0 bases from V and 4 bases from J; bases unmatched to any gene: 17. This CDR3 has 20 amino acids. Germline assignment: CDR1 MNHEY and CDR2 SVGEGT. CDR3 residues: CASSYSRSRGGRNFYNEQFF. Here the CDR3 DNA reads TGTGCCAGCAGTTACTCCCGAAGTCGGGGGGGGAGGAACTTTTACAATGAGCAGTTCTTC.

The chain has TRBV19 and TRBJ1-1; no clear D gene. V lost 1 base to trimming and J lost 4 bases, with 13 bases between them. Per the germline V gene, CDR1 is LNHDA and CDR2 is SQIVND (reference sequence). CDR3 length: 15 residues. This CDR3 is CASSIGFGFGTEAFF. For the CDR3, the DNA is TGTGCCAGTAGTATAGGTTTCGGATTTGGCACTGAAGCTTTCTTT.

This clonotype was seen at least ten times. The CDR3 sequence is CSVEGPLSGWSREGALMAEAFF. DNA of the CDR3: TGCAGCGTTGAAGGTCCCCTTTCCGGGTGGTCCCGGGAGGGGGCGTTAATGGCTGAAGCTTTCTTT. V and J are TRBV29-1 and TRBJ1-1, with 7 bases that match TRBD1. The V gene end was trimmed by 1 base and the J gene end by 6 bases; junction bases not matched to a gene: 32. The CDR3 has 22 amino acids. Germline assignment: CDR1 SQVTM and CDR2 ANQGSEA.

This clonotype was observed at least ten times. The chain has TRBV5-1 and TRBJ1-6, with 11 bases fitting TRBD1. The V and J ends lost 0 bases and 7 bases, in that order; junction bases with no gene match: 0. The CDR3 contains 15 residues. From germline, CDR1 is SGHRS and CDR2 YFSETQ. This CDR3 is CASSLGDRGNSPLHF. The CDR3 DNA sequence: TGCGCCAGCAGCTTGGGGGACAGGGGGAATTCACCCCTCCACTTT.

The V and J genes are TRBV9 and TRBJ2-1; 7 bases are shared with TRBD2. Per the germline V gene, CDR1 is SGDLS and CDR2 is YYNGEE. This CDR3 is 15 amino acids long. The trim removed 0 bases at V and 3 bases at J, leaving 3 bases unmatched. The CDR3 reads CASSVDSGLYNEQFF. The DNA for the CDR3 is TGTGCCAGCAGCGTAGATAGCGGGCTCTACAATGAGCAGTTCTTC.

The rearrangement uses TRBV11-2 and TRBJ1-3; D gene ambiguous. V was pared by 2 bases and J by 0 bases, with 5 bases between. Germline V gene data show CDR1 as SGHAT and CDR2 as FQNNGV. The CDR3 has 14 amino acids. CDR3 DNA sequence: TGTGCCAGCAGCTTACAGCGCTCTGGAAACACCATATATTTT. Amino acid sequence: CASSLQRSGNTIYF.

This clonotype came up many times. The chain links TRBV7-9 to TRBJ1-1, with D possibly matching TRBD1 (5 bases). With 2 bases removed from V and 1 base from J, the gap between germline ends came to 11 bases. Germline values: CDR1 SEHNR, CDR2 FQNEAQ (reference sequence). This CDR3 is built from 15 residues. CDR3 nucleotides: TGTGCCAGCAGCTTAATCTGGCAGGGGAACACTGAAGCTTTCTTT. Translated, it gives CASSLIWQGNTEAFF.

This clonotype was counted many times. The CDR3 nucleotides are TGCAGTGCTAGAGCGGAAGAGAACCAAGAGACCCAGTACTTC. Translation gives CSARAEENQETQYF. The V call is TRBV20-1, the J call TRBJ2-5; D gene unclear. Germline V lookup: CDR1 DFQATT, CDR2 SNEGSKA (reference sequence). The CDR3 sequence is 14 residues long. The V end lost 1 base, the J end lost 0 bases, and 9 bases lay between the germline ends.

This clonotype has more than one count but fewer than ten. This sequence joins TRBV30 and TRBJ1-1; 7 nucleotides line up with TRBD1. The CDR3 is 13 residues long. V was pared by 0 bases and J by 4 bases, with 2 bases of the junction left unmatched. In germline, CDR1 is GTSNPN, CDR2 SVGIG (reference sequence). CDR3 DNA: TGTGCCTGGAGTGTAAAGGGGGCCACTGAAGCTTTCTTT. Its translation is CAWSVKGATEAFF.

This clonotype was observed at least ten times. V usage is TRBV18 and J usage is TRBJ2-7, with 8 bases identical to TRBD2. The germline V gene encodes CDR1 KGHSH and CDR2 LQKENI. The CDR3 spans 14 residues. V lost 4 bases and J lost 4; bases outside the gene matches: 6. CDR3 DNA sequence: TGTGCCAGCTCACAGAGCGGGGGTGTTTACGAGCAGTACTTC. This translates into CASSQSGGVYEQYF.

The sample holds many counts of this clonotype. The chain is built from TRBV7-2 and TRBJ2-1; D not resolved. The germline V and J ends were trimmed by 2 bases and 6 bases, with 17 bases remaining between them. Germline V CDR1 and CDR2: SGHTA, FQGNSA. The CDR3 is 16 residues long. The CDR3 is CASSLKRLPPLNEQFF. The CDR3 DNA reads as TGTGCCAGCAGCTTAAAACGGCTACCACCCCTCAATGAGCAGTTCTTC.

This clonotype showed up many times. J is TRBJ2-3 and V is TRBV29-1; TRBD1 is a possible D gene (5 bases). Germline CDR1 is SQVTM and CDR2 is ANQGSEA. The CDR3 has 11 residues. V lost 6 bases and J lost 4, with 8 bases in between. The CDR3 coding sequence is TGCAGCGTAATGGGGCCAGATACGCAGTATTTT. Translation: CSVMGPDTQYF.

The table lists this clonotype with many counts. The chain uses TRBV10-3 and TRBJ2-1, with TRBD2 matching 14 bases. Trimming at V came to 7 bases and at J to 0 bases, leaving 2 bases not matched to a gene. Germline CDR1 ENHRY, CDR2 SYGVKD. CDR3 length: 16 residues. The CDR3 here is CAIIGTSGSSYNEQFF. CDR3 coding DNA: TGTGCCATCATTGGGACTAGCGGGAGCTCCTACAATGAGCAGTTCTTC.

This clonotype was counted many times. The chain carries TRBV20-1 and TRBJ2-5, with 11 bases aligning to TRBD1. The CDR3 contains 13 residues. The germline gives CDR1 DFQATT, CDR2 SNEGSKA (reference sequence). Trimming cost V 6 bases and J 5 bases; bases outside gene matches: 5. CDR3 nucleotides: TGCAGTGCGGCCGGGACAGGGGGGGAGACCCAGTACTTC. This translates into CSAAGTGGETQYF.

This clonotype came up many times. The V call is TRBV15, the J call TRBJ2-7; 7 nucleotides match TRBD2. Losses at the gene ends were 4 bases for V and 4 bases for J; bases not matched to a gene: 4. This CDR3 is 13 amino acids long. Germline V CDR1 and CDR2: LNHNV, YYDKDF (reference sequence). CDR3 sequence: CATSNQRGYEQYV. The CDR3 bases are TGTGCCACCAGCAACCAGCGGGGTTACGAGCAGTACGTC.

This rearrangement joins TRBV12-3 or TRBV12-4 to TRBJ2-3; the D gene could be TRBD1 or TRBD2 (5 bases each). The ends were cut back, 6 bases at V and 3 bases at J, with 31 bases in the middle. CDR3 length: 20 residues. CDR3 coding DNA: TGTGCCAGCAGCCCGGCGGGTTTGGAGTGGTTCCAGGGACGGACAGATACGCAGTATTTT. Translated, it gives CASSPAGLEWFQGRTDTQYF.

This clonotype was seen ten or more times. The chain carries TRBV5-1 and TRBJ2-3, with 10 bases matching TRBD2. V shed 4 bases, J shed 3 bases, and the junction held 5 bases outside the gene matches. The CDR3 totals 15 residues. Germline V gives CDR1 SGHRS, CDR2 YFSETQ. CDR3 sequence: CASSRIAGGTDTQYF. The CDR3 DNA follows: TGCGCCAGCAGCCGCATAGCGGGGGGAACAGATACGCAGTATTTT.

This clonotype was picked up many times. This chain uses TRBV20-1 with TRBJ2-1; 8 nucleotides match TRBD2. V trimming: 5 bases; J trimming: 7 bases; junction bases outside the gene matches: 16. This CDR3 region has 16 residues. Germline loops: CDR1 DFQATT, CDR2 SNEGSKA (reference sequence). The CDR3 loop is CSAFPLLERGKNEQFF. The DNA of the CDR3 is TGCAGTGCTTTCCCTCTTCTCGAGCGGGGGAAGAATGAGCAGTTCTTC.

This clonotype has ten or more counts. This chain connects TRBV4-3 to TRBJ2-2; 11 positions agree with TRBD1. The V segment lost 0 bases and the J segment 4 bases; nucleotides outside the gene matches: 4. There are 17 residues in the CDR3. Germline CDR1 is LGHNA and CDR2 is YSLEER. The CDR3 spells CASSQDRTGGATGELFF. The CDR3 coding sequence is TGCGCCAGCAGCCAAGATCGGACAGGGGGCGCCACCGGGGAGCTGTTTTTT.

This clonotype occurred many times. The rearrangement uses TRBV7-2 and TRBJ2-7, with 10 bases matching TRBD2. The CDR3 length is 15 residues. Germline V gene sequence: CDR1 SGHTA, CDR2 FQGNSA. Trimming removed 5 bases from V and 3 bases from J; junction bases left unmatched: 7. The CDR3 spells CASSAPSSGGYEQYV. The DNA for the CDR3 is TGTGCCAGCAGCGCCCCCTCTAGCGGGGGCTACGAGCAGTACGTC.

This clonotype was seen repeatedly, ten times or more. This rearrangement joins TRBV5-1 to TRBJ2-3; 8 bases are shared with TRBD2. The CDR3 length is 16 residues. CDR1 SGHRS and CDR2 YFSETQ come from the germline V gene. With V trimmed by 7 bases and J by 2 bases, 12 bases remained unmatched. CDR3 nucleotide sequence: TGCGCCAGCCACACGGGGGGGGGCATGGACACAGATACGCAGTATTTT. This encodes CASHTGGGMDTDTQYF.

This clonotype has only a few counts. This chain joins TRBV7-2 and TRBJ2-1; 7 nucleotides agree with TRBD2. The CDR3 totals 17 residues. Germline loops: CDR1 SGHTA, CDR2 FQGNSA. V shed 5 bases and J 0 bases; nucleotides not matched to a gene: 10. CDR3 protein: CASSNVQAGSSYNEQFF. CDR3 in DNA: TGTGCCAGCAGCAATGTACAAGCGGGGAGCTCCTACAATGAGCAGTTCTTC.

This clonotype was seen ten or more times. The CDR3 here is CASSKGSGTGELFF. CDR3 DNA sequence: TGTGCCAGCAGTAAAGGCTCGGGCACCGGGGAGCTGTTTTTT. The genes are TRBV7-8 and TRBJ2-2; D not resolved. The CDR3 has 14 residues. Looked up from germline, CDR1 is SGHVS and CDR2 is FQNEAQ. The V gene lost 6 bases and the J gene lost 4 bases, with 12 bases spanning the gap.